The 10 T cell receptor beta chains presented below share a single source sample, sequenced in a study of read filtering for tumor transcriptome and immune sequencing. From around 0.4 ug of RNA, a library with molecular barcoded alpha/delta and beta/gamma adaptors was made. Via MiXCR, TCRdb re-called the reads, giving one row per CDR3 protein. The sample shows about 48,000 distinct CDR3 sequences, 15% to 20% of them seen only once. The sequencing sample was made of a population of CD138-negative cells sorted from bone marrow. The receptors derive from a donor at least 40 years old with multiple myeloma.

CDR3 sequence (DNA): TGCAGCGTCGCCGGGGGTTCGCTCAATCAGCCCCAGCATTTT. The encoded protein is CSVAGGSLNQPQHF. The chain links TRBV29-1 to TRBJ1-5; tentatively, D is TRBD1 (5 bases). CDR3 size: 14 residues. CDR1 is SQVTM and CDR2 is ANQGSEA in the germline V gene. Trimming took 6 bases from V and 3 from J, leaving 15 bases between them. The full variable domain, its missing parts supplied by reference TRBV29-1 and TRBJ1-5, is SAVISQKPSRDICQRGTSLTIQCQVDSQVTMMFWYRQQPGQSLTLIATANQGSEATYESGFVIDKFPISRPNLTFSTLTVSNMSPEDSSIYLCSVAGGSLNQPQHFGDGTRLSIL.

This clonotype was recorded many times. V gene TRBV12-3 or TRBV12-4 combines with J gene TRBJ1-5; D unresolved. This CDR3 has 15 residues. V gave up 5 bases and J gave up 3 bases, with 14 bases separating them. The CDR3: CASSLSLGYNQPQHF. CDR3 nucleotide sequence: TGTGCCAGCAGTCTCTCCTTGGGGTACAATCAGCCCCAGCATTTT.

The J gene is TRBJ1-1, the V gene TRBV6-2 or TRBV6-3, with no clear D. Germline CDR1 reads MNHEY; CDR2 reads SVGEGT. The CDR3 loop spans 15 amino acids. V was shortened by 11 bases and J by 3 bases, with 22 bases between the two germline ends. The CDR3 region has the DNA TGTGCCGTCCGCGACGGTGGGGTATCGGACACTGAAGCTTTCTTT. Residues: CAVRDGGVSDTEAFF.

This clonotype was counted many times. The V gene is TRBV5-1, the J gene TRBJ1-1; a possible D gene is TRBD1 (5 bases). Germline V CDR1 and CDR2: SGHRS, YFSETQ. The CDR3 runs 17 residues. Trimming cost V 5 bases and J 3 bases, with 23 bases left between them. DNA of the CDR3: TGCGCCAGCAGAAGTGGGCAGGGAAAGTCCCGCGACACTGAAGCTTTCTTT. The encoded protein is CASRSGQGKSRDTEAFF.

This clonotype was counted at least ten times. J is TRBJ1-1 and V is TRBV6-5; TRBD1 might be the D (5 bases). The germline V and J ends were trimmed by 2 bases and 12 bases, with 19 bases remaining between them. Germline values: CDR1 MNHEY, CDR2 SVGAGI. The CDR3 runs 14 residues. CDR3 DNA: TGTGCCAGCAGTTACCAACAGAAGGCGGGACCTACTTTCTTT. Amino acid sequence: CASSYQQKAGPTFF.

This clonotype is judged medium-sized. The J gene is TRBJ2-2, the V gene TRBV19, with D possibly TRBD1 on 5 matching bases. Per the germline V gene, CDR1 is LNHDA and CDR2 is SQIVND (reference sequence). The CDR3 has 14 amino acids. Trimming cost V 3 bases and J 4 bases, with 9 bases left between them. The DNA for the CDR3 is TGTGCCAGTAGTATCAGGGCAGGCACCGGGGAGCTGTTTTTT. It translates to CASSIRAGTGELFF.

Worth noting for this clonotype: A read error is possible here, since a much larger clone lies one base away. The final CDR3 position lacks the conserved phenylalanine or tryptophan, pointing to a likely read error. This chain connects TRBV19 to TRBJ2-3; 7 bases match TRBD1. CDR3 length: 12 residues. V dropped 9 bases and J dropped 6; count of bases not matched to a gene: 6. Germline V gene data show CDR1 as LNHDA and CDR2 as SQIVND (reference sequence). This CDR3 is CASGQVWDTQYL. As DNA, the CDR3 is TGTGCCAGCGGACAGGTTTGGGATACGCAGTATTTA.

This clonotype was counted only a few times. V and J are TRBV24-1 and TRBJ2-3; TRBD2 matches 11 bases. CDR1 is KGHDR, CDR2 SFDVKD, per germline. This CDR3 comprises 15 residues. With 4 bases clipped from V and 7 bases from J, the junction kept 6 bases outside the gene matches. The CDR3 here is CATSETSGDMNTQYF. The CDR3 DNA follows: TGTGCCACCAGTGAGACTAGCGGGGACATGAATACGCAGTATTTT.

This clonotype has just one count. Being one base from a much bigger clone, this may be a read error. CDR3 loop: CASSESLLDTQYF. The DNA for the CDR3 is TGCGCCAGCAGTGAGTCTTTACTCGATACGCAGTATTTT. The chain links TRBV10-1 to TRBJ2-3; D unclear. Germline V CDR1 and CDR2: WNHNN, SYGVQD (reference sequence). The CDR3 runs 13 residues. V dropped 0 bases and J dropped 6 bases, with 7 bases sitting between them.

There are many counts of this clonotype. This chain connects TRBV7-2 to TRBJ2-2; 10 nucleotides align to TRBD1. Germline trimming cut 4 bases from V and 1 base from J; bases unmatched to any gene: 6. The CDR3 extends over 17 amino acids. Germline CDR1 and CDR2: SGHTA and FQGNSA. CDR3 in amino acids: CASSWTGGLMNTGELFF. CDR3 DNA sequence: TGTGCCAGCAGCTGGACAGGGGGGCTGATGAACACCGGGGAGCTGTTTTTT.